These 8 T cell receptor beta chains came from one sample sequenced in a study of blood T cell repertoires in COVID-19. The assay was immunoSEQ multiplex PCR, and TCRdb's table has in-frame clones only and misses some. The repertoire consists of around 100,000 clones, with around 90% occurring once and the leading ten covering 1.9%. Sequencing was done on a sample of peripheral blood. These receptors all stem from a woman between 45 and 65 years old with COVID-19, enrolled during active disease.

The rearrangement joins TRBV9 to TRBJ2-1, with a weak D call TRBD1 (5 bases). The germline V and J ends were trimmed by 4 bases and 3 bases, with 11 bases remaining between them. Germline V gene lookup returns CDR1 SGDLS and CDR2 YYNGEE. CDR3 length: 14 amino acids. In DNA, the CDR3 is TGTGCCAGCAGCCCCAGGGCCCTCTACAATGAGCAGTTCTTC. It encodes CASSPRALYNEQFF.

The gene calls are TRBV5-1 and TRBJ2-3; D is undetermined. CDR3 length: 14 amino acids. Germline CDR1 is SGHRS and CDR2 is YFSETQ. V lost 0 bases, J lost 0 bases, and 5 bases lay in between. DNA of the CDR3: TGCGCCAGCAGCTTGGCCAAAAGCACAGATACGCAGTATTTT. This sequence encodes CASSLAKSTDTQYF.

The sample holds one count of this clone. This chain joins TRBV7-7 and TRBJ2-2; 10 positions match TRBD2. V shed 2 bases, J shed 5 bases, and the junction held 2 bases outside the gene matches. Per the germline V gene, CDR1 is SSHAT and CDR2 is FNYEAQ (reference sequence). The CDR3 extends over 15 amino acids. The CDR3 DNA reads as TGTGCCAGCAGCTTAATAGCGGGGGGAACCGGGGAGCTGTTTTTT. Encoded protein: CASSLIAGGTGELFF.

The CDR3 protein is CASSLVGRAGQPQHF. CDR3 nucleotide sequence: TGTGCCAGCAGCTTAGTTGGCAGGGCAGGCCAGCCCCAGCATTTT. The J gene is TRBJ1-5, the V gene TRBV7-2, with D maybe TRBD1 (5 bases). Germline V gives CDR1 SGHTA, CDR2 FQGNSA. This CDR3 region has 15 residues. V dropped 1 base and J dropped 7 bases, with 14 bases sitting between them.

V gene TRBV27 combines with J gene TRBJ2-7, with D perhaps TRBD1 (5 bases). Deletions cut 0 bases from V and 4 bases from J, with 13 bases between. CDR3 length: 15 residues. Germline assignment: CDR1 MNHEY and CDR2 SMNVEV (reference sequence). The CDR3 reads CASSLSVSGAYEQYV. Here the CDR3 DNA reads TGTGCCAGCAGTTTATCGGTCTCTGGGGCATACGAGCAGTACGTC.

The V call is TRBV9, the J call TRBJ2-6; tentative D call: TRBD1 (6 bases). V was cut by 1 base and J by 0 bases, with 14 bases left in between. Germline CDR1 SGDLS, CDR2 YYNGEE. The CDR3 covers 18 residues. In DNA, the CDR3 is TGTGCCAGCAGCGTAAACAGGGTATCCGACTCTGGGGCCAACGTCCTGACTTTC. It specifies CASSVNRVSDSGANVLTF.

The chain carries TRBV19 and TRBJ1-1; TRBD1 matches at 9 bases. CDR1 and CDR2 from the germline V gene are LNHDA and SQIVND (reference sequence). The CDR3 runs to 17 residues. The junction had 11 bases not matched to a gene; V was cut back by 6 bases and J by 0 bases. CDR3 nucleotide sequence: TGTGCCAGTAGGTCTTCTGGGGGACAGGGCATGAACACTGAAGCTTTCTTT. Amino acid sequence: CASRSSGGQGMNTEAFF.

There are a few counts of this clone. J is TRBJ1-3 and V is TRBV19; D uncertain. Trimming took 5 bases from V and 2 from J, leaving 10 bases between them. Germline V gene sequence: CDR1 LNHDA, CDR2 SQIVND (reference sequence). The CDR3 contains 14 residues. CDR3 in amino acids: CASSPQTAGNTIYF. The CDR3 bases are TGTGCCAGTAGTCCCCAAACAGCTGGAAACACCATATATTTT. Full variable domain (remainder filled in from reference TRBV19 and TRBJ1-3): DGGITQSPKYLFRKEGQNVTLSCEQNLNHDAMYWYRQDPGQGLRLIYYSQIVNDFQKGDIAEGYSVSREKKESFPLTVTSAQKNPTAFYLCASSPQTAGNTIYFGEGSWLTVV.